The rows below give T cell receptor beta chains drawn from one sample of a study of T cells in Graves' hyperthyroidism and ophthalmopathy. TCRdb passed the multiplex PCR reads through MiXCR, listing each CDR3 protein once. The repertoire consists of 400,000 to 600,000 distinct CDR3 sequences, with 16% occurring once and the leading ten covering approximately 32%. Sequenced: blood. The receptors stem from a woman younger than 45 with Graves' ophthalmopathy. Both conserved end residues are part of each CDR3. The D gene is left open where the match is weak. Only part of the rows carry a size: once, few, many, or a class if the clone is expanded.

J: TRBJ2-7
size: -
D: -
V: TRBV19
CDR3: CASSIRTGTSYEQYF
DNA: TGTGCCAGTAGTATAAGGACGGGGACGTCCTACGAGCAGTACTTC

J: TRBJ2-7
size: -
D: -
V: TRBV27
CDR3: CASSLSGIDEQYF
DNA: TGTGCCAGCAGTTTATCAGGGATCGACGAGCAGTACTTC

J: TRBJ1-5
size: -
D: -
V: TRBV4-3
CDR3: CASSQGASARQPQHF
DNA: TGCGCCAGCAGCCAAGGCGCCAGTGCTCGTCAGCCCCAGCATTTT

J: TRBJ1-6
size: many
D: TRBD1
V: TRBV28
CDR3: CASSPGTARSPLHF
DNA: TGTGCCAGCAGCCCCGGGACAGCCAGGTCACCCCTCCACTTT

J: TRBJ1-2
size: many
D: -
V: TRBV5-1
CDR3: CASSLAGAVNYGYTF
DNA: TGCGCCAGCAGCTTAGCAGGGGCGGTTAACTATGGCTACACCTTC

J: TRBJ2-3
size: few
D: -
V: TRBV6-1
CDR3: CASSEDPVGTDTQYF
DNA: TGTGCCAGCAGTGAAGATCCTGTGGGCACAGATACGCAGTATTTT

J: TRBJ2-7
size: few
D: -
V: TRBV6-2/TRBV6-3
CDR3: CASSYARLEQYF
DNA: TGTGCCAGCAGTTACGCAAGGTTGGAGCAGTACTTC

J: TRBJ2-5
size: many
D: -
V: TRBV27
CDR3: CASSFGRKETQYF
DNA: TGTGCCAGCAGTTTTGGTCGGAAAGAGACCCAGTACTTC

J: TRBJ2-3
size: many
D: TRBD2
V: TRBV6-1
CDR3: CASRRLAEGTDTQYF
DNA: TGTGCCAGCCGCCGACTAGCGGAGGGCACAGATACGCAGTATTTT

J: TRBJ2-7
size: -
D: -
V: TRBV12-3/TRBV12-4
CDR3: CASRVFGDEQYF
DNA: TGTGCCAGCAGGGTTTTCGGCGACGAGCAGTACTTC

J: TRBJ1-1
size: few
D: -
V: TRBV6-1
CDR3: CASTSGDSMNTEAFF
DNA: TGTGCCAGCACATCAGGCGATTCTATGAACACTGAAGCTTTCTTT

J: TRBJ2-7
size: many
D: -
V: TRBV20-1
CDR3: CSARFGIRDEQYF
DNA: TGCAGTGCTAGATTCGGGATTCGCGACGAGCAGTACTTC

J: TRBJ2-7
size: many
D: -
V: TRBV10-3
CDR3: CAIRSKGDIPYEQYF
DNA: TGTGCCATCAGGAGCAAGGGGGACATCCCCTACGAGCAGTACTTC

J: TRBJ2-7
size: few
D: -
V: TRBV6-2/TRBV6-3
CDR3: CASRKQGSYEQYF
DNA: TGTGCCAGCAGAAAACAGGGATCCTACGAGCAGTACTTC

J: TRBJ1-2
size: -
D: -
V: TRBV5-6
CDR3: CANSLSSYGYTF
DNA: TGTGCCAACAGCTTAAGCAGCTATGGCTACACCTTC

J: TRBJ1-2
size: -
D: -
V: TRBV6-1
CDR3: CASSEVGRAYGYTF
DNA: TGTGCCAGCAGTGAAGTAGGCAGGGCCTATGGCTACACCTTC

J: TRBJ1-5
size: few
D: -
V: TRBV27
CDR3: CASSFLGRGDQPQHF
DNA: TGTGCCAGCAGTTTTCTCGGGCGAGGGGATCAGCCCCAGCATTTT

J: TRBJ2-7
size: once
D: -
V: TRBV30
CDR3: CAWRQGDEQYF
DNA: TGTGCCTGGAGACAGGGCGACGAGCAGTACTTC

J: TRBJ2-1
size: -
D: -
V: TRBV7-3
CDR3: CASSAPGGYEQFF
DNA: TGTGCCAGCAGCGCCCCTGGCGGCTATGAGCAGTTCTTC

J: TRBJ2-5
size: few
D: TRBD2
V: TRBV20-1
CDR3: CSARDSGPYGTSGLETQYF
DNA: TGCAGTGCTAGAGATTCGGGTCCGTACGGGACTAGCGGACTAGAGACCCAGTACTTC

J: TRBJ2-6
size: -
D: -
V: TRBV20-1
CDR3: CSAWTPSGANVLTF
DNA: TGCAGTGCTTGGACACCCTCTGGGGCCAACGTCCTGACTTTC

J: TRBJ2-4
size: -
D: TRBD1
V: TRBV25-1
CDR3: CASSESGGESKNIQYF
DNA: TGTGCCAGCAGTGAATCAGGGGGCGAATCCAAAAACATTCAGTACTTC

J: TRBJ2-7
size: -
D: TRBD2
V: TRBV6-1
CDR3: CATHPGLAGTYEQYF
DNA: TGTGCCACCCACCCCGGGCTAGCGGGAACCTACGAGCAGTACTTC

J: TRBJ2-1
size: -
D: TRBD1
V: TRBV13
CDR3: CASSMTGGNEQFF
DNA: TGTGCCAGCAGCATGACAGGGGGCAATGAGCAGTTCTTC

J: TRBJ2-1
size: many
D: TRBD2
V: TRBV14
CDR3: CASSPVRKTSGYNEQFF
DNA: TGTGCCAGCAGCCCTGTTAGGAAGACTAGCGGCTACAATGAGCAGTTCTTC

J: TRBJ1-5
size: many
D: -
V: TRBV20-1
CDR3: CSARDSWPLTEPQHF
DNA: TGCAGTGCTAGAGATTCTTGGCCTCTTACAGAGCCCCAGCATTTT

J: TRBJ2-1
size: many
D: TRBD2
V: TRBV5-1
CDR3: CASSRTSGSFGEQFF
DNA: TGCGCCAGCAGCCGGACTAGCGGGAGCTTCGGTGAGCAGTTCTTC

J: TRBJ2-1
size: -
D: TRBD1
V: TRBV14
CDR3: CASSRHQSDRGNEQFF
DNA: TGTGCCAGCAGCCGGCATCAATCTGACAGGGGCAATGAGCAGTTCTTC

J: TRBJ1-6
size: -
D: TRBD1
V: TRBV4-3
CDR3: CASSQSRTGIRGDLHF
DNA: TGCGCCAGCAGCCAATCCAGGACAGGGATACGCGGGGACCTCCACTTT

J: TRBJ2-5
size: many
D: -
V: TRBV7-9
CDR3: CASSLALGGTQYF
DNA: TGTGCCAGCAGCTTAGCGCTCGGGGGCACCCAGTACTTC

J: TRBJ2-7
size: -
D: TRBD2
V: TRBV18
CDR3: CASSPRTSGRSFGSYEQYF
DNA: TGTGCCAGCTCACCACGGACTAGCGGGAGAAGTTTTGGCTCCTACGAGCAGTACTTC

J: TRBJ2-5
size: -
D: -
V: TRBV29-1
CDR3: CSVVMGAAVQGTQYF
DNA: TGCAGCGTTGTAATGGGGGCGGCGGTTCAAGGGACCCAGTACTTC

J: TRBJ2-7
size: many
D: -
V: TRBV4-3
CDR3: CASSQFQGDTYEQYF
DNA: TGCGCCAGCAGCCAATTTCAAGGGGATACCTACGAGCAGTACTTC

J: TRBJ1-1
size: many
D: TRBD1
V: TRBV20-1
CDR3: CSARDGRGANTEAFF
DNA: TGCAGTGCTAGAGACGGCAGGGGGGCGAACACTGAAGCTTTCTTT

J: TRBJ1-2
size: many
D: TRBD1
V: TRBV3-1
CDR3: CASSQTMVTGKGGYTF
DNA: TGTGCCAGCAGCCAAACGATGGTGACAGGGAAGGGTGGCTACACCTTC

J: TRBJ1-6
size: many
D: TRBD1
V: TRBV6-2/TRBV6-3
CDR3: CASTRDRENSPLHF
DNA: TGTGCCAGCACCCGGGACAGGGAGAATTCACCCCTCCACTTT

J: TRBJ2-7
size: -
D: -
V: TRBV15
CDR3: CATSRDHSGTYEEQYF
DNA: TGTGCCACCAGCAGAGATCATAGCGGTACCTACGAGGAGCAGTACTTC

J: TRBJ1-1
size: many
D: -
V: TRBV27
CDR3: CASSPWTVNTEAFF
DNA: TGTGCCAGCAGCCCATGGACAGTGAACACTGAAGCTTTCTTT

J: TRBJ2-1
size: many
D: TRBD2
V: TRBV30
CDR3: CAYGLAGGFNEQFF
DNA: TGTGCCTACGGACTAGCGGGAGGTTTCAATGAGCAGTTCTTC

J: TRBJ2-5
size: many
D: -
V: TRBV18
CDR3: CASSPSAQETQYF
DNA: TGTGCCAGCTCACCAAGTGCACAAGAGACCCAGTACTTC

J: TRBJ2-1
size: many
D: -
V: TRBV14
CDR3: CASSQDLGLASNEQFF
DNA: TGTGCCAGCAGCCAAGATCTTGGGCTAGCGTCTAATGAGCAGTTCTTC

J: TRBJ2-1
size: many
D: -
V: TRBV7-3
CDR3: CASSLLGVSYNEQFF
DNA: TGTGCCAGCAGCTTATTGGGGGTATCCTACAATGAGCAGTTCTTC

J: TRBJ1-1
size: -
D: -
V: TRBV4-3
CDR3: CASSRKGGNTEAFF
DNA: TGCGCCAGCAGCCGAAAGGGTGGGAACACTGAAGCTTTCTTT

J: TRBJ2-1
size: few
D: TRBD2
V: TRBV13
CDR3: CASSLSRDYSYNEQFF
DNA: TGTGCCAGCAGCCTATCCCGGGACTACTCCTACAATGAGCAGTTCTTC

J: TRBJ1-2
size: -
D: TRBD1
V: TRBV27
CDR3: CASSLPGGAGLGGYTF
DNA: TGTGCCAGCAGTCTACCAGGGGGCGCAGGACTGGGAGGCTACACCTTC

J: TRBJ2-3
size: many
D: -
V: TRBV20-1
CDR3: CSATQGLHKDTQYF
DNA: TGCAGTGCTACCCAGGGGTTGCACAAAGATACGCAGTATTTT

J: TRBJ1-4
size: many
D: -
V: TRBV28
CDR3: CASSSPGGHSNEKLFF
DNA: TGTGCCAGCAGTTCTCCCGGGGGCCACTCTAATGAAAAACTGTTTTTT

J: TRBJ1-1
size: many
D: -
V: TRBV18
CDR3: CATRENTEAFF
DNA: TGTGCCACCCGAGAGAACACTGAAGCTTTCTTT

J: TRBJ1-6
size: few
D: TRBD1
V: TRBV6-6
CDR3: CASSYSRQGNSPLHF
DNA: TGTGCCAGCAGTTACTCGAGACAGGGTAATTCACCCCTCCACTTT

J: TRBJ2-3
size: -
D: -
V: TRBV5-6
CDR3: CASSPGPLTPTDTQYF
DNA: TGTGCCAGCAGCCCGGGGCCTTTAACGCCCACAGATACGCAGTATTTT

J: TRBJ2-7
size: many
D: TRBD2
V: TRBV27
CDR3: CASSLLAGGFEQYF
DNA: TGTGCCAGCAGTTTATTAGCGGGAGGGTTCGAGCAGTACTTC